The next 7 T cell receptor beta chains were all read from a single sample in a study of blood T cells in healthy people across ages. The second PCR ran about 7 to 12 cycles with a sample-barcoded 5' primer and J-beta primers. TCRdb reanalysed the 5' RACE reads using MiXCR and keeps one entry per CDR3 protein. The sample records fewer than 900,000 distinct CDR3 sequences, approximately 43% being singletons. The source material was blood. These receptors were obtained from a woman aged 60 to 75 in good health.

Comment on this clonotype: One end of the junction does not line up with germline, which may come from a read error. This chain uses TRBV6-1 with TRBJ1-4, with TRBD1 as a possible D gene (6 bases). Germline V gene lookup returns CDR1 MNHNS and CDR2 SASEGT. The CDR3 consists of 14 residues. CDR3 DNA sequence: TGTGCCAGCAGTGAACTACAGGGTAATGAGAAACTGTTTTTT. Its protein product is CASSELQGNEKLFF.

The chain uses TRBV4-2 and TRBJ2-7; D is uncertain. Trimming stripped 0 bases from V and 4 bases from J, with 4 bases between. Germline V gives CDR1 LGHNA, CDR2 YNFKEQ. The CDR3 length is 12 residues. In DNA form, the CDR3 reads TGTGCCAGCAGCCAAGATTGGTACGAGCAGTACTTC. Its translation is CASSQDWYEQYF.

This clonotype has just a few counts. The chain is built from TRBV11-1 and TRBJ2-1; TRBD2 matches 13 bases. CDR1 and CDR2 (germline): SGHAT, FQDESV (reference sequence). V shed 0 bases and J 10 bases; nucleotides not matched to a gene: 6. The CDR3 is 16 residues long. This CDR3 is CASSLAGTSGAGEQFF. The CDR3 DNA follows: TGTGCCAGCAGCTTAGCGGGGACTAGCGGGGCGGGGGAGCAGTTCTTC.

For the CDR3, the DNA is TGCGCCAGCAGCTTGGGGGGGACAGGGCATGAAGCTTTCTTT. Its protein is CASSLGGTGHEAFF. This chain uses TRBV5-1 with TRBJ1-1; 9 bases align to TRBD1. V shed 0 bases, J shed 7 bases, and the junction held 4 bases outside the gene matches. This CDR3 comprises 14 residues. CDR1 and CDR2 (germline): SGHRS, YFSETQ. The variable domain in full, with the rest retrieved from reference TRBV5-1 and TRBJ1-1, is KAGVTQTPRYLIKTRGQQVTLSCSPISGHRSVSWYQQTPGQGLQFLFEYFSETQRNKGNFPGRFSGRQFSNSRSEMNVSTLELGDSALYLCASSLGGTGHEAFFGQGTRLTVV.

The V call is TRBV7-9, the J call TRBJ1-1; D is unresolved. V was clipped by 2 bases and J by 11 bases, with 12 bases between them. CDR1 and CDR2 (germline): SEHNR, FQNEAQ (reference sequence). CDR3 length: 12 residues. The CDR3 loop reads CASSLRGWEAFF. The CDR3 DNA is TGTGCCAGCAGCTTACGCGGATGGGAGGCTTTCTTT.

This clonotype was picked up a small number of times. The chain couples TRBV4-2 to TRBJ2-4; the D gene is possibly TRBD1 (6 bases). Trimming pared 0 bases from V and 0 bases from J, leaving 15 bases between. The V gene's germline CDR1 is LGHNA and CDR2 YNFKEQ. This CDR3 is 18 amino acids long. The CDR3 sequence: CASSQDGSQGLAKNIQYF. The CDR3 DNA is TGTGCCAGCAGCCAAGACGGGTCGCAGGGGCTAGCCAAAAACATTCAGTACTTC.

This clonotype showed up just a few times. The chain is built from TRBV7-9 and TRBJ1-1; TRBD1 agrees at 8 bases. This CDR3 has 16 amino acids. V was pared by 7 bases and J by 2 bases, with 12 bases of the junction left unmatched. Germline V lookup: CDR1 SEHNR, CDR2 FQNEAQ (reference sequence). The chain's CDR3 is CASKKFRDRTNTEAFF. The CDR3 DNA reads as TGTGCCAGCAAAAAATTCCGGGACAGGACCAACACTGAAGCTTTCTTT.